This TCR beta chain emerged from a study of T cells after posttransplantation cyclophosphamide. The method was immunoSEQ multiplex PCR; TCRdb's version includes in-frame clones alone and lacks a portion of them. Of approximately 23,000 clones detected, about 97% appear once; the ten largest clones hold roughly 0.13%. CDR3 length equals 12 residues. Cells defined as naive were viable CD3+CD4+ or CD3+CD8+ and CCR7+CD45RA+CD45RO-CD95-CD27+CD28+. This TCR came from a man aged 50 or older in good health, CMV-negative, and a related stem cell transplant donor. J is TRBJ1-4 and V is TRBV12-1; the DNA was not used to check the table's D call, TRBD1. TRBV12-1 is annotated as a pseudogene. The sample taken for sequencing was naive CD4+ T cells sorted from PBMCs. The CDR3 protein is CASSLQNEKLFF. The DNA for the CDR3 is TGTGCCAGCAGCTTACAAAATGAAAAACTGTTTTTT.